This T cell receptor (beta chain) was identified during a study of read filtering for tumor transcriptome and immune sequencing. This clonotype occurred many times. Germline lookup yields CDR1 SEHNR and CDR2 FQNEAQ (reference sequence). This CDR3 region has 20 residues. V shed 1 base and J shed 0 bases, with 22 bases lying between them. Every patient had bone marrow sampled while the disease was active. This library used 300 to 450 ng RNA and molecular barcoded adaptors spanning alpha/delta and beta/gamma chains. TCRdb recomputed calls from the reads with MiXCR, one row per CDR3 protein. The sample shows around 25,000 distinct CDR3 sequences, around a fifth of them seen only once.

The origin of this receptor is a donor aged 40 or older with multiple myeloma. The rearrangement links TRBV7-9 to TRBJ1-5; tentatively, D is TRBD1 (5 bases). The sample was a population of CD138-negative cells sorted from bone marrow. The CDR3 DNA reads as TGTGCCAGCAGCTTAGGAGGGACTCTCTTTGGAGCATATAGCAATCAGCCCCAGCATTTT. It is translated as CASSLGGTLFGAYSNQPQHF. Complete variable domain (other parts from reference TRBV7-9 and TRBJ1-5): DTGVSQNPRHKITKRGQNVTFRCDPISEHNRLYWYRQTLGQGPEFLTYFQNEAQLEKSRLLSDRFSAERPKGSFSTLEIQRTEQGDSAMYLCASSLGGTLFGAYSNQPQHFGDGTRLSIL.